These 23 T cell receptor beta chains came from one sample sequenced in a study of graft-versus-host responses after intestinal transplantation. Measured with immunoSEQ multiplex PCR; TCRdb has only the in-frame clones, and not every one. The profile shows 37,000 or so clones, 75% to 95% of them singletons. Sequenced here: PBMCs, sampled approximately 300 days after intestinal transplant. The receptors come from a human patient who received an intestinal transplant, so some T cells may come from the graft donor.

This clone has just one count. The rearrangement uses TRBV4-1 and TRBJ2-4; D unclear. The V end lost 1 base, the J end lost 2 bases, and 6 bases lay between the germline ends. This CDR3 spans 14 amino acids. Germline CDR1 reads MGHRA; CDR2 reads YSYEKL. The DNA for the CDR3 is TGCGCCAGCAGCCAAGGGTCCACCAAAAACATTCAGTACTTC. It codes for CASSQGSTKNIQYF.

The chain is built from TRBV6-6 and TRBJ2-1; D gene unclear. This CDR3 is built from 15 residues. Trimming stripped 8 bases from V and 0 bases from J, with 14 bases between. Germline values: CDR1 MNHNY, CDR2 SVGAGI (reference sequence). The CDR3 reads CASSPRISSYNEQFF. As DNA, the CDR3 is TGTGCCAGCTCTCCAAGGATAAGCTCCTACAATGAGCAGTTCTTC.

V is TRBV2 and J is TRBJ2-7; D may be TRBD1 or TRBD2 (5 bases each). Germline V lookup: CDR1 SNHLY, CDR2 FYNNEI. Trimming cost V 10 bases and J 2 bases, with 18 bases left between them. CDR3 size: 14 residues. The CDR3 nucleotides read TGTGCCACCAAGAAAGACAGCGGACCCTACGAGCAGTACTTC. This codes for CATKKDSGPYEQYF.

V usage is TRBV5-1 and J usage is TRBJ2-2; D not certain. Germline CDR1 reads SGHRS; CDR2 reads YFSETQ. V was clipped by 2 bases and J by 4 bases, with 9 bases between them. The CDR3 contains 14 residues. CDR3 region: CASSLKQSTGELFF. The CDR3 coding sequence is TGCGCCAGCAGCTTAAAACAGAGCACCGGGGAGCTGTTTTTT.

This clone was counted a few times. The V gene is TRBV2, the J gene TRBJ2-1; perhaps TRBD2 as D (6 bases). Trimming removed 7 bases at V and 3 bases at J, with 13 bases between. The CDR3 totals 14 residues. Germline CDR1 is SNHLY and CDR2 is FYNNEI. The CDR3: CASTGDRFYNEQFF. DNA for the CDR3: TGTGCCAGCACGGGGGACCGCTTCTACAATGAGCAGTTCTTC.

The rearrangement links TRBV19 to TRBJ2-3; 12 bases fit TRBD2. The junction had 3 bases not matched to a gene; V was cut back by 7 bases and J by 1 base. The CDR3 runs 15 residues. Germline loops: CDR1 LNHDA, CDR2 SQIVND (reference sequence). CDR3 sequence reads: CASKRLAGGTDTQYF. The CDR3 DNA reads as TGTGCCAGTAAGCGACTAGCGGGAGGCACAGATACGCAGTATTTT.

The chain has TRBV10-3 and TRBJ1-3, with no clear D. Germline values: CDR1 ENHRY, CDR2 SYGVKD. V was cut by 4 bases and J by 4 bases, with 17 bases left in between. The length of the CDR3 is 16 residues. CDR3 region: CAISGGPPESGNTIYF. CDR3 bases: TGTGCCATCAGTGGAGGGCCTCCAGAGTCAGGAAACACCATATATTTT.

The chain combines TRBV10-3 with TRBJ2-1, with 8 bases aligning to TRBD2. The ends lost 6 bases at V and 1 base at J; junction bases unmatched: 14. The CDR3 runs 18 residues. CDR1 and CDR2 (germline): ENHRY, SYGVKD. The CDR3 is CAIRAGAPLSSSYNEQFF. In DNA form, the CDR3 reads TGTGCCATCAGAGCGGGAGCACCACTCTCTAGTTCCTACAATGAGCAGTTCTTC.

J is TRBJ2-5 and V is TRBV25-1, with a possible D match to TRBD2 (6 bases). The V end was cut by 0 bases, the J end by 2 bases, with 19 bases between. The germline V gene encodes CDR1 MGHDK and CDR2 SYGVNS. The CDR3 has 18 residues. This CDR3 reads CASSEYFVRVGTQETQYF. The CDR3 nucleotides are TGTGCCAGCAGTGAATATTTTGTCAGGGTGGGGACTCAAGAGACCCAGTACTTC.

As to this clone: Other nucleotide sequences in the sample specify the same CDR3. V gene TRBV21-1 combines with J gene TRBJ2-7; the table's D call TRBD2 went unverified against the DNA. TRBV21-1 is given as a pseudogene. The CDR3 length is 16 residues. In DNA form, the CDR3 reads TGTGCTAGCAGCAAAGGCCTAGCGGGGACCTGGTACGAGCAGTACTTC. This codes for CASSKGLAGTWYEQYF.

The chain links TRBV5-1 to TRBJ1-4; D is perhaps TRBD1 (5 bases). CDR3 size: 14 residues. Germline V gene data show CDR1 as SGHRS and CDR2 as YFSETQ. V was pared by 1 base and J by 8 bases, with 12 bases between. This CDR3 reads CASSLWGLREKLFF. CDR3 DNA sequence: TGCGCCAGCAGCTTGTGGGGCTTGAGGGAAAAACTGTTTTTT.

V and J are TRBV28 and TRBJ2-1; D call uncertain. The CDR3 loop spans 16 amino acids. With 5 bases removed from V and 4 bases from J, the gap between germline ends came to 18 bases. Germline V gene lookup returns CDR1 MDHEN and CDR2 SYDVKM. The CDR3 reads CASSPVRTLGYNEQFF. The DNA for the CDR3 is TGTGCCAGCAGTCCTGTCCGGACCCTGGGATACAATGAGCAGTTCTTC.

The CDR3 DNA reads as TGCGCCAGCACCGGGGGAGGACACCAAGAGACCCAGTACTTC. Its translation: CASTGGGHQETQYF. V gene TRBV10-1 combines with J gene TRBJ2-5, with D possibly being TRBD2 (6 bases). The germline CDR1 and CDR2 sequences are WNHNN and SYGVQD (reference sequence). With 7 bases removed from V and 0 bases from J, the gap between germline ends came to 12 bases. The CDR3 consists of 14 residues.

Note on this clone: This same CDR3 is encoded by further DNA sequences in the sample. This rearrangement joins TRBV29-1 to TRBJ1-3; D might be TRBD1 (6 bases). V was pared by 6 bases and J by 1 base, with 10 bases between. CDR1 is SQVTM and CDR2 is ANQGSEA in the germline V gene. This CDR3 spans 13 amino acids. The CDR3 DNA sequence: TGCAGCGTCCTGACAGGATCTGGAAACACCATATATTTT. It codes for CSVLTGSGNTIYF.

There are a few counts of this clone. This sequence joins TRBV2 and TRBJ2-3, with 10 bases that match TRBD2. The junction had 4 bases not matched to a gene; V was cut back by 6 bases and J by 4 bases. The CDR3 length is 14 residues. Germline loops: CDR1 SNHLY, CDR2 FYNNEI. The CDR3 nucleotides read TGTGCCAGCAGAGAGCGGGGGGGAGCAGATACGCAGTATTTT. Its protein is CASRERGGADTQYF. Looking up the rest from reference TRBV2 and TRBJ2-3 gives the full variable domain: EPEVTQTPSHQVTQMGQEVILRCVPISNHLYFYWYRQILGQKVEFLVSFYNNEISEKSEIFDDQFSVERPDGSNFTLKIRSTKLEDSAMYFCASRERGGADTQYFGPGTRLTVL.

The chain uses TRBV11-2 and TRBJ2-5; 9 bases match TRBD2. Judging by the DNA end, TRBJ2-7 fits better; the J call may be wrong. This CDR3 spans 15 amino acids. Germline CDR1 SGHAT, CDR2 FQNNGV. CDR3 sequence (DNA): TGTGCCAGCAGCCTTAGCGGGGGCCCCCCCTACGAGCAGTACTTC. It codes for CASSLSGGPPYEQYF.

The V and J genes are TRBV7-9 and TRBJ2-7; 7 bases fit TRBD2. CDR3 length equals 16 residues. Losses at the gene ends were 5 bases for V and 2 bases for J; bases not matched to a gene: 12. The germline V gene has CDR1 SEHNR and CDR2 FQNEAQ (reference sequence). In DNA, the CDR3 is TGTGCCAGCAGCCCACTGGCAGGGACTACGCCCTACGAGCAGTACTTC. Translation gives CASSPLAGTTPYEQYF.

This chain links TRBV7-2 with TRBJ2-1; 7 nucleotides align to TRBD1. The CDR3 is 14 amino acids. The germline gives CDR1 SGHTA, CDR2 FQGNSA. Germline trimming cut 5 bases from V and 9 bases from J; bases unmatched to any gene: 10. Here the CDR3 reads CASSRTRGRGEQFF. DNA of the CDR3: TGTGCCAGCAGCCGCACGAGGGGGCGAGGTGAGCAGTTCTTC.

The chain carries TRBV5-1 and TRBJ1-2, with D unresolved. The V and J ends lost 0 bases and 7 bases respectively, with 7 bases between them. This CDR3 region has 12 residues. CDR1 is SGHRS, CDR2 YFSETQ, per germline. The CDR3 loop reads CASSLAGPGYTF. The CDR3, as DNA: TGCGCCAGCAGCTTGGCCGGGCCTGGCTACACCTTC.

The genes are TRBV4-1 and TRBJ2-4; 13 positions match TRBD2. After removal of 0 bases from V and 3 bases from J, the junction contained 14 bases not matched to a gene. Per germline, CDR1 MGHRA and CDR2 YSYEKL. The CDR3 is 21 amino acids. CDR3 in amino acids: CASSQDRLAGGSGYGKNIQYF. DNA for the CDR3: TGCGCCAGCAGCCAAGATCGACTAGCGGGGGGCTCCGGGTATGGCAAAAACATTCAGTACTTC.

For the CDR3, the DNA is TGTGCCAGTAGTATAGATCGAGGACCTAGCGTCCCCCGAAAAGAGCAGTATTTT. Translated, it gives CASSIDRGPSVPRKEQYF. The V call is TRBV19, the J call TRBJ2-3; tentative D call: TRBD2 (6 bases). Per the germline V gene, CDR1 is LNHDA and CDR2 is SQIVND (reference sequence). The CDR3 is made up of 18 amino acids. The V end was cut by 0 bases, the J end by 11 bases, with 27 bases between.

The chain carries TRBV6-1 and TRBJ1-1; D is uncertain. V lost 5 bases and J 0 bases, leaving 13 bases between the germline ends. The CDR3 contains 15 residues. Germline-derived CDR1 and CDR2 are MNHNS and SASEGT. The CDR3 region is CASSPPGGLNTEAFF. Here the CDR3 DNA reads TGTGCCAGCAGTCCCCCTGGAGGGTTGAACACTGAAGCTTTCTTT.

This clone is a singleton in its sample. The CDR3: CASSQFTDTQYF. DNA of the CDR3: TGTGCCAGCAGCCAATTCACAGATACGCAGTATTTT. The chain links TRBV28 to TRBJ2-3; D not resolved. CDR3 length equals 12 residues. The germline gives CDR1 MDHEN, CDR2 SYDVKM. Trimming took off 6 bases at V and 2 bases at J, with 6 bases between the two ends. Variable domain in full (rest from reference TRBV28 and TRBJ2-3): DVKVTQSSRYLVKRTGEKVFLECVQDMDHENMFWYRQDPGLGLRLIYFSYDVKMKEKGDIPEGYSVSREKKERFSLILESASTNQTSMYLCASSQFTDTQYFGPGTRLTVL.